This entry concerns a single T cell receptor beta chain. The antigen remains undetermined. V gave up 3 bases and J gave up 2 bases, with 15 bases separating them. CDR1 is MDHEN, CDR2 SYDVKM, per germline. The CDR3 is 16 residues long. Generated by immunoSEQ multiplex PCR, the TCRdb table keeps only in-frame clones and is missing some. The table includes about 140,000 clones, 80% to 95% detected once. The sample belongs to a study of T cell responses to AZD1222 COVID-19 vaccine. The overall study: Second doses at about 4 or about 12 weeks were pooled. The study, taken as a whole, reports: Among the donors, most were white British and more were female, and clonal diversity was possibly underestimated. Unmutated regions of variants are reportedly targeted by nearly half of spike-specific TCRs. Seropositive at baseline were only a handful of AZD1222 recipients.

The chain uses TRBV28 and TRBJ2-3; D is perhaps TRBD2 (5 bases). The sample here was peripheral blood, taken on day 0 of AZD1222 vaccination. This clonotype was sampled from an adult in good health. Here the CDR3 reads CASSFPLGGYTDTQYF. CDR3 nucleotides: TGTGCCAGCAGTTTCCCCCTGGGCGGGTACACAGATACGCAGTATTTT.